Below are 18 T cell receptor beta chains sequenced from a single sample in a study of cytomegalovirus exposure and HLA in healthy donors. The repertoire was sequenced with immunoSEQ multiplex PCR; TCRdb's copy has only in-frame clones and lacks some. This sample yields roughly 60,000 clones, of which roughly 91% are seen a single time; about 2% belongs to the top ten. Sequenced material: PBMCs. These receptors were taken from a woman in her thirties in good health and CMV-seronegative.

The chain couples TRBV2 to TRBJ2-4; no clear D. Trimming removed 0 bases at V and 9 bases at J, with 9 bases between. Looked up from germline, CDR1 is SNHLY and CDR2 is FYNNEI. This CDR3 contains 13 residues. In nucleotides, the CDR3 is TGTGCCAGCAGTGAAGCGGCATTTGGCATTCAGTACTTC. It translates to CASSEAAFGIQYF. The complete variable domain, with remaining parts taken from reference TRBV2 and TRBJ2-4, reads EPEVTQTPSHQVTQMGQEVILRCVPISNHLYFYWYRQILGQKVEFLVSFYNNEISEKSEIFDDQFSVERPDGSNFTLKIRSTKLEDSAMYFCASSEAAFGIQYFGAGTRLSVL.

J is TRBJ2-5 and V is TRBV6-6, with a tentative D call TRBD2 (5 bases). The CDR3 spans 16 residues. Trimming took off 4 bases at V and 0 bases at J, with 15 bases between the two ends. The germline gives CDR1 MNHNY, CDR2 SVGAGI (reference sequence). The DNA of the CDR3 is TGTGCCAGCAGTTTGAGCGCTAGCAGCGACCAAGAGACCCAGTACTTC. It codes for CASSLSASSDQETQYF.

CDR3 region: CASSLGPTNQPQHF. For the CDR3, the DNA is TGTGCCAGCAGCTTAGGTCCCACAAATCAGCCCCAGCATTTT. This chain connects TRBV7-9 to TRBJ1-5; D gene ambiguous. Deletions cut 1 base from V and 4 bases from J, with 8 bases between. The CDR3 totals 14 residues. The germline V gene encodes CDR1 SEHNR and CDR2 FQNEAQ (reference sequence).

This chain uses TRBV30 with TRBJ2-3; 7 bases map to TRBD2. J lost 1 base, V lost 2 bases, and 6 bases had no gene match. The germline CDR1 and CDR2 sequences are GTSNPN and SVGIG (reference sequence). The CDR3 consists of 15 residues. CDR3 nucleotide sequence: TGTGCCTGGAGTAGGTCTAGCGGTCGCACAGATACGCAGTATTTT. The encoded protein is CAWSRSSGRTDTQYF.

This clone was counted only a few times. This chain connects TRBV2 to TRBJ1-1; D gene ambiguous. Trimming pared 8 bases from V and 1 base from J, leaving 8 bases between. Germline CDR1 reads SNHLY; CDR2 reads FYNNEI. The CDR3 runs to 12 residues. The CDR3 region is CASARGNTEAFF. CDR3 DNA sequence: TGTGCCAGCGCGAGAGGGAACACTGAAGCTTTCTTT.

The V call is TRBV5-1, the J call TRBJ2-3; 10 nucleotides align to TRBD2. This CDR3 contains 16 residues. The germline V gene has CDR1 SGHRS and CDR2 YFSETQ. Unmatched junction bases numbered 9, after V lost 4 bases and J lost 4 bases. This CDR3 reads CASSPARLAGADTQYF. The CDR3 DNA is TGCGCCAGCAGCCCGGCCCGGCTAGCGGGAGCAGATACGCAGTATTTT.

This clone appeared many times. V is TRBV19 and J is TRBJ2-5, with TRBD2 matching 8 bases. Germline CDR1 reads LNHDA; CDR2 reads SQIVND (reference sequence). This CDR3 region has 16 residues. V dropped 4 bases and J dropped 5; count of bases not matched to a gene: 12. Here the CDR3 reads CASSTTIAGLGETQYF. In DNA form, the CDR3 reads TGTGCCAGTAGTACCACAATAGCGGGACTGGGCGAGACCCAGTACTTC.

CDR3 sequence (DNA): TGCGCCAGCAGCTTTTCTCTAGCGGGAGGGGACAATGAGCAGTTCTTC. Residues: CASSFSLAGGDNEQFF. The chain recombines TRBV5-1 with TRBJ2-1; 12 nucleotides match TRBD2. J gave up 5 bases and V 2 bases, and 5 bases lay outside the gene matches. CDR3 size: 16 residues. CDR1 is SGHRS, CDR2 YFSETQ, per germline.

V and J are TRBV10-3 and TRBJ2-3; 7 bases agree with TRBD2. Germline-derived CDR1 and CDR2 are ENHRY and SYGVKD. Unmatched junction bases numbered 7, after V lost 8 bases and J lost 2 bases. This CDR3 comprises 14 residues. The CDR3 sequence: CAIGRLADTDTQYF. The CDR3 DNA reads as TGTGCCATCGGACGTCTAGCGGACACAGATACGCAGTATTTT.

The chain employs TRBV10-3 and TRBJ2-1; 8 bases fit TRBD2. CDR1 ENHRY and CDR2 SYGVKD come from the germline V gene. After removal of 6 bases from V and 9 bases from J, the junction contained 16 bases not matched to a gene. The CDR3 sequence is 16 residues long. CDR3 nucleotide sequence: TGTGCCATCAGAACCGGACTAGCCGACGTAACAACTGAGCAGTTCTTC. Its protein is CAIRTGLADVTTEQFF.

The rearrangement joins TRBV2 to TRBJ1-5; perhaps TRBD1 as D (6 bases). The CDR3 is 14 residues long. V was clipped by 7 bases and J by 7 bases, with 17 bases between them. CDR1 and CDR2 (germline): SNHLY, FYNNEI. DNA of the CDR3: TGTGCCAGCACGTTTGCAGGGGAAGAACAGCCCCAGCATTTT. Encoded protein: CASTFAGEEQPQHF.

J is TRBJ2-7 and V is TRBV13, with 7 bases identical to TRBD2. V was pared by 6 bases and J by 7 bases, with 12 bases of the junction left unmatched. CDR1 is PRHDT and CDR2 is FYEKMQ in the germline V gene (reference sequence). The CDR3 has 14 residues. The CDR3 DNA sequence: TGTGCCAGCAGTCCGACCCACTCGGGGGGTGAGCAGTACTTC. Its protein is CASSPTHSGGEQYF.

The chain is built from TRBV30 and TRBJ2-1, with 11 nucleotides matching TRBD2. The CDR3 contains 19 residues. The V segment lost 4 bases and the J segment 4 bases; nucleotides outside the gene matches: 18. Per the germline V gene, CDR1 is GTSNPN and CDR2 is SVGIG (reference sequence). The CDR3 DNA sequence: TGTGCCTGGAATGGTCAGCTCGGTCTAGCGGGAGGAACATACAATGAGCAGTTCTTC. It codes for CAWNGQLGLAGGTYNEQFF.

This chain joins TRBV19 and TRBJ2-1; 7 positions agree with TRBD1. CDR1 and CDR2 from the germline V gene are LNHDA and SQIVND (reference sequence). This CDR3 contains 15 residues. J lost 2 bases, V lost 5 bases, and 6 bases had no gene match. The CDR3 region is CASSLSGGTYNEQFF. For the CDR3, the DNA is TGTGCCAGTAGTCTTTCAGGGGGAACCTACAATGAGCAGTTCTTC.

The chain recombines TRBV21-1 with TRBJ2-7; the tabulated D call, TRBD2, remains unverified against the DNA. TRBV21-1 is recorded as a pseudogene. The length of the CDR3 is 17 residues. In DNA, the CDR3 is TGTGCCAGCAGCAAAGCGCTTTTGACTAGCGGGATCTACGAGCAGTACTTC. It is translated as CASSKALLTSGIYEQYF.

The DNA of the CDR3 is TGTGCCAGTCTAGCCCCGGGACTAGCGTACAATGAGCAGTTCTTC. The encoded protein is CASLAPGLAYNEQFF. The chain links TRBV19 to TRBJ2-1, with 10 nucleotides matching TRBD2. Germline CDR1 reads LNHDA; CDR2 reads SQIVND (reference sequence). The trim removed 8 bases at V and 4 bases at J, leaving 8 bases unmatched. The CDR3 is 15 residues long. The entire variable domain, with the rest obtained from reference TRBV19 and TRBJ2-1, is as follows: DGGITQSPKYLFRKEGQNVTLSCEQNLNHDAMYWYRQDPGQGLRLIYYSQIVNDFQKGDIAEGYSVSREKKESFPLTVTSAQKNPTAFYLCASLAPGLAYNEQFFGPGTRLTVL.

The gene calls are TRBV5-1 and TRBJ2-5, with D maybe TRBD2 (6 bases). The V gene lost 5 bases and the J gene lost 5 bases, with 19 bases spanning the gap. There are 15 residues in the CDR3. Germline V gene sequence: CDR1 SGHRS, CDR2 YFSETQ. In DNA, the CDR3 is TGCGCCAGCAGACAAGGGACTGCCAGTGGGGAGACCCAGTACTTC. The encoded protein is CASRQGTASGETQYF.

J is TRBJ2-7 and V is TRBV11-2, with D tentatively TRBD1 (7 bases). V was pared by 6 bases and J by 4 bases, with 19 bases between. The CDR3 is 15 amino acids. Germline V CDR1 and CDR2: SGHAT, FQNNGV. The CDR3 loop is CASRRLQGGNYEQYF. In DNA form, the CDR3 reads TGTGCCAGCAGGCGGCTTCAGGGGGGCAATTACGAGCAGTACTTC. The full variable domain, with the rest looked up from reference TRBV11-2 and TRBJ2-7, is EAGVAQSPRYKIIEKRQSVAFWCNPISGHATLYWYQQILGQGPKLLIQFQNNGVVDDSQLPKDRFSAERLKGVDSTLKIQPAKLEDSAVYLCASRRLQGGNYEQYFGPGTRLTVT.